This T cell receptor beta chain originates from a study of blood T cell repertoires in COVID-19. About the study: Samples representing acute and convalescent COVID-19 were sourced from the United States, Italy and Spain. The cDNA or gDNA used as material had been derived from T cells, B-cell-depleted T cells, or PBMCs.

Original processing notes: By means of reference gene primer amplification, nucleated cell counts were estimated. Profiled with immunoSEQ multiplex PCR; TCRdb holds only in-frame clones, not every one. D and trimming were read from the DNA, whereas the V and J calls and clone size are those reported in that table. The sample gives under 60,000 clones, approximately 82% of which show up once; roughly 3.2% is in the top ten. Unmatched junction bases numbered 12, after V lost 5 bases and J lost 6 bases. The CDR3 is made up of 17 amino acids. Per germline, CDR1 MNHEY and CDR2 SVGEGT. Material for sequencing was peripheral blood. This TCR was sampled from a man in his sixties with acute or convalescent COVID-19. This rearrangement joins TRBV6-2 or TRBV6-3 to TRBJ1-5, with TRBD1 matching over 11 bases. In nucleotides, the CDR3 is TGTGCCAGCAGTCCGCGATTTAAGGACAGGGGGCTTCAGCCCCAGCATTTT. Protein product: CASSPRFKDRGLQPQHF.